This T cell receptor (beta chain) was sequenced during a study of early T cells in non-severe SARS-CoV-2 infection. Unique molecular identifiers were attached to individual cDNA molecules. TCRdb independently ran MiXCR on the 5' RACE reads; one entry per CDR3 protein. The sample consists of some 54,000 distinct CDR3 sequences, about 9.1% of them appearing once. This clonotype has ten or more counts. Its antigen is undetermined. This CDR3 has 14 amino acids. Trimming took 1 base from V and 5 from J, leaving 8 bases between them. Germline loops: CDR1 SGHTA, CDR2 FQGTGA. The study, taken as a whole, reports: Using VDJdb, the matching emphasized anti-spike CD8 responses while missing private and CD4 specificities.

Sequencing used whole blood. The clonotype originates from an adult who was a healthcare worker with PCR-confirmed SARS-CoV-2 infection or an uninfected control (not recorded which). The chain recombines TRBV7-3 with TRBJ2-2; D ambiguous. CDR3: CASSLMMATGELFF. CDR3 coding DNA: TGTGCCAGCAGCTTAATGATGGCTACCGGGGAGCTGTTTTTT.